This passage covers 32 T cell receptor beta chains from one sample sequenced in a study of shared clonotypes between healthy human individuals. Measured with immunoSEQ multiplex PCR; TCRdb has only the in-frame clones, and not every one. The sample has roughly 720,000 clones; less than 95% are singletons. Sequencing input: memory CD8+ T cells from PBMCs. Subset in this sample: CD45RO+ cells pooled with CCR7-negative TemRA cells. Receptor source: a man in his late teens or twenties in good health. Some clones in this sample may be carry-over from other donors' samples.

CDR3 region: CASRGQGNEKLFF. Here the CDR3 DNA reads TGTGCCAGCAGGGGACAGGGTAATGAAAAACTGTTTTTT. This chain joins TRBV6-5 and TRBJ1-4; 9 bases are a match to TRBD1. Germline V gene lookup returns CDR1 MNHEY and CDR2 SVGAGI. V dropped 6 bases and J dropped 4; count of bases not matched to a gene: 0. The CDR3 is 13 residues long.

The V gene is TRBV28, the J gene TRBJ1-1; D ambiguous. Between the trimmed V and J ends, which lost 6 bases and 0 bases, there was a span of 8 bases. There are 13 residues in the CDR3. Germline V lookup: CDR1 MDHEN, CDR2 SYDVKM. This chain's CDR3 is CASRIILNTEAFF. The CDR3 DNA reads as TGTGCCAGCAGGATAATTCTGAACACTGAAGCTTTCTTT.

The chain has TRBV27 and TRBJ2-7; 10 positions agree with TRBD1. The CDR3 runs to 14 residues. Trimming cost V 1 base and J 5 bases; bases outside gene matches: 2. Germline V gives CDR1 MNHEY, CDR2 SMNVEV (reference sequence). The CDR3 DNA reads as TGTGCCAGCAGTTTATGGGGGACAGGGGACGAGCAGTACTTC. Protein product: CASSLWGTGDEQYF.

The J gene is TRBJ2-1, the V gene TRBV11-2; D uncertain. Germline V CDR1 and CDR2: SGHAT, FQNNGV. The germline V and J ends were trimmed by 1 base and 10 bases, with 8 bases remaining between them. The CDR3 has 12 residues. In DNA, the CDR3 is TGTGCCAGCAGCTTAGGAGGAGCAGAGCAGTTCTTC. Protein product: CASSLGGAEQFF.

The V and J genes are TRBV5-4 and TRBJ2-7, with TRBD1 as a possible D gene (6 bases). The CDR3 is 11 residues long. The V and J ends lost 3 bases and 7 bases respectively, with 8 bases between them. The germline gives CDR1 SGHNT, CDR2 YYREEE (reference sequence). CDR3 nucleotides: TGTGCCAGCAGCTCGACAGGAGAGCAGTACTTC. It encodes CASSSTGEQYF.

CDR3 bases: TGCAGCGTTGATGGCACAGAAATACCATCGGCAGATACGCAGTATTTT. Its translation is CSVDGTEIPSADTQYF. The chain combines TRBV29-1 with TRBJ2-3; no firm D call. The CDR3 sequence is 16 residues long. The V end was cut by 3 bases, the J end by 4 bases, with 20 bases between. The germline gives CDR1 SQVTM, CDR2 ANQGSEA.

The chain uses TRBV9 and TRBJ1-1, with a weak D call TRBD1 (5 bases). The V gene lost 0 bases and the J gene lost 5 bases, with 11 bases spanning the gap. The CDR3 loop spans 14 amino acids. CDR1 and CDR2 (germline): SGDLS, YYNGEE. The CDR3 nucleotides read TGTGCCAGCAGCGTAGGAGGGGTGGGAACTGAAGCTTTCTTT. Translation gives CASSVGGVGTEAFF. Filled out from reference TRBV9 and TRBJ1-1, the complete variable domain reads DSGVTQTPKHLITATGQRVTLRCSPRSGDLSVYWYQQSLDQGLQFLIQYYNGEERAKGNILERFSAQQFPDLHSELNLSSLELGDSALYFCASSVGGVGTEAFFGQGTRLTVV.

The chain combines TRBV6-1 with TRBJ2-7; D is ambiguous. CDR1 MNHNS and CDR2 SASEGT come from the germline V gene. The CDR3 runs 15 residues. The V gene lost 1 base and the J gene lost 2 bases, with 12 bases spanning the gap. The CDR3 DNA is TGTGCCAGCAGTGAAGAAATTAACAGTCCCTACGAGCAGTACTTC. It yields the protein CASSEEINSPYEQYF.

This clone showed up just a few times. The chain uses TRBV5-1 and TRBJ2-1; 12 nucleotides align to TRBD2. Germline loops: CDR1 SGHRS, CDR2 YFSETQ. The CDR3 is 20 residues long. J gave up 0 bases and V 3 bases, and 13 bases lay outside the gene matches. The CDR3 region is CASSSAAGTSGHSSYNEQFF. The DNA for the CDR3 is TGCGCCAGCAGCTCGGCGGCCGGGACTAGCGGGCACAGCTCCTACAATGAGCAGTTCTTC.

The chain has TRBV6-5 and TRBJ1-4; TRBD1 agrees at 7 bases. CDR1 and CDR2 (germline): MNHEY, SVGAGI. V lost 6 bases and J lost 7; bases outside the gene matches: 8. The CDR3 has 14 amino acids. The CDR3 DNA reads TGTGCCAGCAGCCAAAGGGGGCTAGGTGAAAAACTGTTTTTT. It is translated as CASSQRGLGEKLFF.

CDR3 bases: TGTGCCAGCAGTGAATTCGGCGTTGCGGGACTAGCGCTCAATGAGCAGTTCTTC. Translation: CASSEFGVAGLALNEQFF. J is TRBJ2-1 and V is TRBV25-1; 10 bases agree with TRBD2. The CDR3 runs 18 residues. Looked up from germline, CDR1 is MGHDK and CDR2 is SYGVNS. J lost 6 bases, V lost 1 base, and 12 bases had no gene match. Supplemented by reference TRBV25-1 and TRBJ2-1, the full variable domain reads EADIYQTPRYLVIGTGKKITLECSQTMGHDKMYWYQQDPGMELHLIHYSYGVNSTEKGDLSSESTVSRIRTEHFPLTLESARPSHTSQYLCASSEFGVAGLALNEQFFGPGTRLTVL.

The genes are TRBV29-1 and TRBJ2-7; 7 bases map to TRBD1. The V gene's germline CDR1 is SQVTM and CDR2 ANQGSEA. The length of the CDR3 is 13 residues. The J segment lost 0 bases and the V segment lost 1 base, leaving 0 bases of the junction unmatched. In DNA form, the CDR3 reads TGCAGCGTTGAAGGGGACAGCTCCTACGAGCAGTACTTC. Protein sequence: CSVEGDSSYEQYF.

The chain uses TRBV7-3 and TRBJ2-7; D is perhaps TRBD1 (5 bases). Germline assignment: CDR1 SGHTA and CDR2 FQGTGA. Trimming cost V 2 bases and J 2 bases, with 7 bases left between them. The CDR3 is 13 amino acids. In DNA form, the CDR3 reads TGTGCCAGCAGCTTAGACAGCCCCTACGAGCAGTACTTC. This translates into CASSLDSPYEQYF.

The rearrangement links TRBV7-9 to TRBJ2-7; D is perhaps TRBD1 (5 bases). V lost 4 bases and J lost 4, with 20 bases in between. Germline-derived CDR1 and CDR2 are SEHNR and FQNEAQ (reference sequence). This CDR3 region has 16 residues. CDR3 nucleotides: TGTGCCAGCAGCTCAGGGTCCGTCCGTTTTGATTACGAGCAGTACTTC. This encodes CASSSGSVRFDYEQYF.

This clone was seen many times. The J gene is TRBJ1-1, the V gene TRBV6-6; D gene ambiguous. V gave up 5 bases and J gave up 0 bases, with 4 bases separating them. Germline V gives CDR1 MNHNY, CDR2 SVGAGI (reference sequence). The CDR3 sequence is 12 residues long. The CDR3 DNA follows: TGTGCCAGCAGTGAGATGAACACTGAAGCTTTCTTT. It codes for CASSEMNTEAFF.

This chain joins TRBV11-2 and TRBJ2-7; D is tentatively TRBD1 or TRBD2 (5 bases each). The length of the CDR3 is 14 residues. V was trimmed by 2 bases and J by 3 bases, leaving 11 bases between them. In germline, CDR1 is SGHAT, CDR2 FQNNGV. CDR3 sequence (DNA): TGTGCCAGCAGCTTATCTGGGGGTCTCTACGAGCAGTACTTC. It is translated as CASSLSGGLYEQYF.

As to this clone: This could be a read error, since a much larger clone is one nucleotide away. V and J are TRBV4-1 and TRBJ2-7; D gene uncertain. The V and J ends lost 1 base and 2 bases respectively, with 6 bases between them. The CDR3 consists of 13 residues. Germline CDR1 is MGHRA and CDR2 is YSYEKL. In DNA, the CDR3 is TGCGCCAGCAGCCAAGGGGTCCCCTACGAGCAGTACTTC. Translation: CASSQGVPYEQYF.

The chain is built from TRBV11-3 and TRBJ1-1, with a weak D call TRBD1 (5 bases). The germline V gene encodes CDR1 SGHNT and CDR2 YENEEA. The CDR3 sequence is 13 residues long. V was shortened by 5 bases and J by 6 bases, with 13 bases between the two germline ends. In DNA, the CDR3 is TGTGCCAGCAGCCCTCTGGGGGGTGCTGAAGCTTTCTTT. It yields the protein CASSPLGGAEAFF.

The genes are TRBV7-3 and TRBJ2-7; no definite D call. There are 13 residues in the CDR3. Trimming removed 1 base from V and 3 bases from J, with 7 bases in between. Germline CDR1 and CDR2: SGHTA and FQGTGA. CDR3 coding DNA: TGTGCCAGCAGCTTAAGGCGTTACTACGAGCAGTACTTC. Its translation: CASSLRRYYEQYF.

This clone was recorded a few times. This chain connects TRBV27 to TRBJ2-7, with a tentative D call TRBD1 (6 bases). The CDR3 is 11 residues long. Germline CDR1 and CDR2: MNHEY and SMNVEV (reference sequence). Trimming removed 5 bases at V and 5 bases at J, with 7 bases between. DNA for the CDR3: TGTGCCAGCAGTGAGGGGGACGAGCAGTACTTC. This codes for CASSEGDEQYF.

CDR3 coding DNA: TGCGCCAGCAGTGAGTGGGTAGGGACTGAAGCTTTCTTT. Its protein is CASSEWVGTEAFF. This chain uses TRBV10-1 with TRBJ1-1; no reliable D call. The CDR3 consists of 13 residues. V was shortened by 1 base and J by 5 bases, with 8 bases between the two germline ends. Germline V lookup: CDR1 WNHNN, CDR2 SYGVQD (reference sequence).

The rearrangement uses TRBV28 and TRBJ1-4, with D unclear. V was trimmed by 3 bases and J by 8 bases, leaving 10 bases between them. This CDR3 region has 13 residues. The germline V gene encodes CDR1 MDHEN and CDR2 SYDVKM. The CDR3 sequence: CASSFPGQEKLFF. DNA of the CDR3: TGTGCCAGCAGTTTCCCGGGCCAAGAAAAACTGTTTTTT.

This chain links TRBV27 with TRBJ2-7, with 7 bases that match TRBD2. From germline, CDR1 is MNHEY and CDR2 SMNVEV (reference sequence). The CDR3 extends over 15 amino acids. V lost 5 bases to trimming and J lost 2 bases; unmatched junction nucleotides: 9. The CDR3 reads CASSVYGGGPYEQYF. The CDR3 DNA sequence: TGTGCCAGCAGTGTATACGGGGGAGGGCCCTACGAGCAGTACTTC.

This clone was picked up one time. The chain links TRBV6-6 to TRBJ2-7, with D perhaps matching TRBD2 (6 bases). From germline, CDR1 is MNHNY and CDR2 SVGAGI (reference sequence). This CDR3 comprises 14 residues. The V and J ends lost 6 bases and 3 bases respectively, with 15 bases between them. In nucleotides, the CDR3 is TGTGCCAGCAGGCGACTAGGGGAATACTACGAGCAGTACTTC. It encodes CASRRLGEYYEQYF.

V usage is TRBV30 and J usage is TRBJ2-3, with 8 bases fitting TRBD2. This CDR3 is 15 amino acids long. The germline gives CDR1 GTSNPN, CDR2 SVGIG (reference sequence). Germline trimming cut 0 bases from V and 0 bases from J; bases unmatched to any gene: 2. CDR3 residues: CAWSVLAASTDTQYF. Written as DNA, the CDR3 is TGTGCCTGGAGTGTACTAGCGGCTAGCACAGATACGCAGTATTTT.

This clone has just one count. The rearrangement joins TRBV2 to TRBJ1-6; the D is unclear. V lost 7 bases and J lost 1, with 8 bases in between. Germline V gene data show CDR1 as SNHLY and CDR2 as FYNNEI. The CDR3 has 14 amino acids. The CDR3 DNA reads TGTGCCAGCACCCAAGCGTCCTATAATTCACCCCTCCACTTT. Translation: CASTQASYNSPLHF. Full variable domain (outside the CDR3, taken from reference TRBV2 and TRBJ1-6): EPEVTQTPSHQVTQMGQEVILRCVPISNHLYFYWYRQILGQKVEFLVSFYNNEISEKSEIFDDQFSVERPDGSNFTLKIRSTKLEDSAMYFCASTQASYNSPLHFGNGTRLTVT.

This clone appeared once. The chain has TRBV5-6 and TRBJ2-2; D is uncertain. The CDR3 extends over 12 amino acids. V lost 3 bases and J 1 base, leaving 1 base between the germline ends. Germline lookup yields CDR1 SGHDT and CDR2 YYEEEE. CDR3 in DNA: TGTGCCAGCAGCTGGAACACCGGGGAGCTGTTTTTT. Translating it yields CASSWNTGELFF.

The gene calls are TRBV14 and TRBJ2-5, with 8 nucleotides matching TRBD1. The CDR3 length is 14 residues. In germline, CDR1 is SGHDN, CDR2 FVKESK. V lost 0 bases to trimming and J lost 6 bases; unmatched junction nucleotides: 3. CDR3 in DNA: TGTGCCAGCAGCCAAGAAGACAGGGGAAAGACCCAGTACTTC. Protein sequence: CASSQEDRGKTQYF. Full variable domain (remainder filled in from reference TRBV14 and TRBJ2-5): EAGVTQFPSHSVIEKGQTVTLRCDPISGHDNLYWYRRVMGKEIKFLLHFVKESKQDESGMPNNRFLAERTGGTYSTLKVQPAELEDSGVYFCASSQEDRGKTQYFGPGTRLLVL.

The chain joins TRBV5-1 to TRBJ2-7, with D possibly being TRBD2 (6 bases). CDR1 SGHRS and CDR2 YFSETQ come from the germline V gene. The V gene lost 2 bases and the J gene lost 7 bases, with 10 bases spanning the gap. This CDR3 is 12 amino acids long. The CDR3 protein is CASSFGGVEQYF. The CDR3 DNA reads as TGCGCCAGCAGCTTTGGAGGGGTTGAGCAGTACTTC.

The CDR3 coding sequence is TGTGCCAGCGGACTAGCGTCGTACAATGAGCAGTTCTTC. It specifies CASGLASYNEQFF. V gene TRBV7-8 combines with J gene TRBJ2-1; 9 bases align to TRBD2. This CDR3 contains 13 residues. The trim removed 8 bases at V and 4 bases at J, leaving 3 bases unmatched. Germline lookup yields CDR1 SGHVS and CDR2 FQNEAQ.

The chain joins TRBV28 to TRBJ1-5; perhaps TRBD1 as D (6 bases). V was trimmed by 5 bases and J by 3 bases, leaving 11 bases between them. This CDR3 is 14 amino acids long. CDR1 and CDR2 (germline): MDHEN, SYDVKM. The CDR3 DNA reads TGTGCCAGCAGTCGCCGGGACAACAATCAGCCCCAGCATTTT. Protein sequence: CASSRRDNNQPQHF.

The chain is built from TRBV28 and TRBJ2-7; D ambiguous. The CDR3 sequence is 12 residues long. V was pared by 6 bases and J by 2 bases, with 8 bases between. CDR1 and CDR2 from the germline V gene are MDHEN and SYDVKM. The CDR3 DNA is TGTGCCAGCAGATTTAGGGCCTACGAGCAGTACTTC. Protein sequence: CASRFRAYEQYF. Full variable domain (outside the CDR3, taken from reference TRBV28 and TRBJ2-7): DVKVTQSSRYLVKRTGEKVFLECVQDMDHENMFWYRQDPGLGLRLIYFSYDVKMKEKGDIPEGYSVSREKKERFSLILESASTNQTSMYLCASRFRAYEQYFGPGTRLTVT.